The 14 T cell receptor beta chains below come from one sample, sequenced in a study of metastatic and nonmetastatic thyroid tumors. TCRdb re-called the PCR reads via MiXCR. Of under 50,000 clones listed, under 20% are singletons. There were no patients who had received any treatment before thyroid surgery. The sequenced material came from tumor tissue. The receptors derive from a female donor with papillary thyroid cancer or a benign thyroid nodule (not recorded which). Some clones in this sample may be carry-over from other donors' samples.

V usage is TRBV5-6 and J usage is TRBJ1-2; D not resolved. Germline CDR1 is SGHDT and CDR2 is YYEEEE. V was shortened by 2 bases and J by 8 bases, with 13 bases between the two germline ends. This CDR3 spans 13 amino acids. CDR3 region: CASSFYEARGYTF. The CDR3 DNA reads TGTGCCAGCAGCTTCTATGAGGCGCGCGGCTACACCTTC.

This clone was counted at least ten times. The V call is TRBV6-1, the J call TRBJ2-7, with TRBD2 matching 8 bases. V lost 10 bases to trimming and J lost 3 bases; unmatched junction nucleotides: 11. In germline, CDR1 is MNHNS, CDR2 SASEGT. This CDR3 contains 14 residues. This chain's CDR3 is CATLSLAARYEQYF. In DNA form, the CDR3 reads TGTGCCACCCTCTCACTAGCGGCTCGCTACGAGCAGTACTTC.

This clone has a count of ten or more. J is TRBJ2-7 and V is TRBV11-2, with D possibly being TRBD1 or TRBD2 (6 bases each). Germline assignment: CDR1 SGHAT and CDR2 FQNNGV. The ends were cut back, 6 bases at V and 9 bases at J, with 21 bases in the middle. This CDR3 is built from 14 residues. As DNA, the CDR3 is TGTGCCAGCAGGACTAGTCCAGGGGCTACGGGGCAGTACTTC. Translation gives CASRTSPGATGQYF.

This clone has ten or more counts. V usage is TRBV6-1 and J usage is TRBJ2-7; possible D gene TRBD2, 6 bases. The CDR3 extends over 15 amino acids. Deletions cut 1 base from V and 3 bases from J, with 13 bases between. The germline V gene encodes CDR1 MNHNS and CDR2 SASEGT. For the CDR3, the DNA is TGTGCCAGCAGTGAAGACTGGAGCGGGTTCTACGAGCAGTACTTC. Its translation is CASSEDWSGFYEQYF.

This clone was seen repeatedly, ten times or more. The chain combines TRBV6-5 with TRBJ2-5, with D maybe TRBD2 (6 bases). The V end lost 0 bases, the J end lost 6 bases, and 20 bases lay between the germline ends. The CDR3 runs to 17 residues. Germline CDR1 is MNHEY and CDR2 is SVGAGI. Here the CDR3 DNA reads TGTGCCAGCAGTTACTCGAGGACTTTTAGCGGCCCGAAGACCCAGTACTTC. This codes for CASSYSRTFSGPKTQYF.

This clone has a handful of counts. The chain uses TRBV5-4 and TRBJ1-3, with D uncertain. The CDR3 covers 14 residues. Germline lookup yields CDR1 SGHNT and CDR2 YYREEE (reference sequence). The V gene lost 0 bases and the J gene lost 2 bases, with 6 bases spanning the gap. The CDR3: CASSLDRAGNTIYF. CDR3 DNA: TGTGCCAGCAGCTTGGACCGGGCTGGAAACACCATATATTTT.

In its sample, this clone was seen many times. This chain uses TRBV12-3 or TRBV12-4 with TRBJ2-2, with a tentative D call TRBD1 (6 bases). The CDR3 length is 15 residues. V lost 6 bases to trimming and J lost 2 bases, with 13 bases between them. The CDR3 nucleotides are TGTGCCAGCAGGGGCTGGGGGACAAACACCGGGGAGCTGTTTTTT. It encodes CASRGWGTNTGELFF.

This clone has at least ten counts. The rearrangement uses TRBV29-1 and TRBJ2-1; the match to TRBD1 covers 9 bases. J was trimmed by 8 bases and V by 3 bases; bases with no gene match: 14. The CDR3 loop spans 16 amino acids. CDR1 and CDR2 from the germline V gene are SQVTM and ANQGSEA. The CDR3 sequence: CSVDGMDRGFLDEQFF. In DNA form, the CDR3 reads TGCAGCGTTGACGGTATGGACAGGGGTTTCTTGGATGAGCAGTTCTTC.

This clone was recorded many times. V usage is TRBV10-2 and J usage is TRBJ2-7; maybe TRBD2 (5 bases). The CDR3 is 15 amino acids. Trimming took off 2 bases at V and 0 bases at J, with 11 bases between the two ends. Germline CDR1 is WSHSY and CDR2 is SAAADI. The CDR3 here is CASSETSSSSYEQYF. CDR3 nucleotide sequence: TGCGCCAGCAGTGAGACGTCTAGCAGCTCCTACGAGCAGTACTTC.

This clone was seen at least ten times. The chain joins TRBV5-1 to TRBJ2-3; TRBD2 agrees at 15 bases. CDR3 length: 15 amino acids. J lost 1 base, V lost 8 bases, and 2 bases had no gene match. From germline, CDR1 is SGHRS and CDR2 YFSETQ. The chain's CDR3 is CASRTSGGGTDTQYF. The CDR3, as DNA: TGCGCCAGTCGGACTAGCGGGGGGGGCACAGATACGCAGTATTTT.

The rearrangement joins TRBV30 to TRBJ1-4, with D possibly being TRBD1 (5 bases). CDR3 length equals 14 residues. Germline V gene data show CDR1 as GTSNPN and CDR2 as SVGIG (reference sequence). The germline V and J ends were trimmed by 5 bases and 4 bases, with 14 bases remaining between them. The CDR3 DNA sequence: TGTGCCTGGGCCCCGGGGGGGGTTAATGAAAAACTGTTTTTT. It is translated as CAWAPGGVNEKLFF.

Many counts were recorded for this clone. In the same sample, other DNA sequences code for this CDR3. The chain joins TRBV2 to TRBJ2-3; a weak D match, TRBD2 (6 bases). CDR3 length: 15 amino acids. Trimming took off 3 bases at V and 8 bases at J, with 18 bases between the two ends. In germline, CDR1 is SNHLY, CDR2 FYNNEI. The DNA for the CDR3 is TGTGCCAGCAGTGACCCGGGTGGGTCGCGGGGTACGCAGTATTTT. Translation gives CASSDPGGSRGTQYF.

In this sample, this clone turned up many times. The chain joins TRBV7-2 to TRBJ1-1; D ambiguous. The V gene lost 5 bases and the J gene lost 4 bases, with 14 bases spanning the gap. The CDR3 consists of 14 residues. In germline, CDR1 is SGHTA, CDR2 FQGNSA. CDR3: CASSPGPWGTEAFF. The CDR3 region has the DNA TGTGCCAGCAGCCCCGGGCCCTGGGGCACTGAAGCTTTCTTT.

A remark on this clone: This could be a read error, since a much larger clone is one nucleotide away. This rearrangement joins TRBV4-1 to TRBJ1-1, with TRBD1 as a possible D gene (5 bases). The CDR3 has 15 amino acids. The germline V gene has CDR1 MGHRA and CDR2 YSYEKL. The CDR3 region is CASSRDGTLSTESFF. CDR3 in DNA: TGCGCCAGCTCCCGGGACGGAACCCTGAGTACTGAATCTTTCTTT.